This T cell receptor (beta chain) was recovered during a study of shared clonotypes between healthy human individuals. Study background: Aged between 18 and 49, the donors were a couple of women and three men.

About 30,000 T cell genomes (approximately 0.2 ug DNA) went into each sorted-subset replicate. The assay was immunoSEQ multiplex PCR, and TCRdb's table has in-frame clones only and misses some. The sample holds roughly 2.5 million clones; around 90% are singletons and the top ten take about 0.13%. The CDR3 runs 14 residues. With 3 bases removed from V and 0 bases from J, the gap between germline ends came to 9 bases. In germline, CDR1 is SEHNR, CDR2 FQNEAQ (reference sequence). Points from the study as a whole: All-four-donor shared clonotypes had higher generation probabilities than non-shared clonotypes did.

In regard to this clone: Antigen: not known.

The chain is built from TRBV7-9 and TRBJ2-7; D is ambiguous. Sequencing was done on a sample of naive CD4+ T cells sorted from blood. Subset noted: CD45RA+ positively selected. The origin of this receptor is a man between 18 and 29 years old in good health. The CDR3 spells CASSFSEGSYEQYF. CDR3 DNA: TGTGCCAGCAGCTTTTCGGAAGGCTCCTACGAGCAGTACTTC.